The 17 T cell receptor beta chains in this list originate from one sample, sequenced in a study of blood T cells in healthy people across ages. A second roughly 6 to 12 cycle PCR used barcoded and J-beta primers. Each CDR3 protein is one row after TCRdb ran MiXCR on the 5' RACE reads. The sample contains 700,000 or so distinct CDR3 sequences, about 43% of which appear only once. The sample consisted of blood. The origin of the receptors is a man older than 75 in good health.

The chain recombines TRBV12-3 or TRBV12-4 with TRBJ1-1; D unclear. This CDR3 has 14 amino acids. The V end lost 7 bases, the J end lost 0 bases, and 12 bases lay between the germline ends. DNA of the CDR3: TGTGCCAGCATTTGGGCACAGATGAACACTGAAGCTTTCTTT. Translated: CASIWAQMNTEAFF.

The CDR3 sequence is CASSSTDRAKNQPQHF. The CDR3 DNA reads as TGTGCCAGCAGTTCCACGGACAGGGCCAAGAATCAGCCCCAGCATTTT. The chain combines TRBV28 with TRBJ1-5, with 8 bases identical to TRBD1. CDR1 MDHEN and CDR2 SYDVKM come from the germline V gene. V lost 4 bases and J lost 4; bases outside the gene matches: 9. This CDR3 has 16 residues.

The chain is built from TRBV27 and TRBJ2-3, with 10 bases identical to TRBD2. This CDR3 is 20 amino acids long. V dropped 4 bases and J dropped 1; count of bases not matched to a gene: 17. Germline lookup yields CDR1 MNHEY and CDR2 SMNVEV (reference sequence). CDR3 nucleotides: TGTGCCAGCAGTTCCCGTTCGGAGCGGGAGGGCAAAGGGGGCACAGATACGCAGTATTTT. Its translation is CASSSRSEREGKGGTDTQYF.

The chain employs TRBV7-2 and TRBJ2-5; D may be TRBD2 (7 bases). Between the trimmed V and J ends, which lost 10 bases and 5 bases, there was a span of 20 bases. CDR1 is SGHTA, CDR2 FQGNSA, per germline. This CDR3 comprises 14 residues. DNA for the CDR3: TGTGCCACTCGCATTGGGGGGGCGTGGGAGACCCAGTACTTC. Its protein is CATRIGGAWETQYF.

The rearrangement joins TRBV7-6 to TRBJ2-1; tentatively, D is TRBD1 (6 bases). Germline-derived CDR1 and CDR2 are SGHVS and FNYEAQ. The CDR3 covers 14 residues. V lost 3 bases and J lost 13, with 19 bases in between. In DNA form, the CDR3 reads TGTGCCAGCAGCTTTACAGGGCTCCGAGAGACCCAGTTCTTC. It is translated as CASSFTGLRETQFF.

The sample holds a few counts of this clonotype. This rearrangement joins TRBV11-2 to TRBJ2-5; TRBD1 is a possible D gene (6 bases). This CDR3 is built from 14 residues. Deletions cut 3 bases from V and 3 bases from J, with 11 bases between. Germline V CDR1 and CDR2: SGHAT, FQNNGV. CDR3: CASSLVRGKETQYF. The CDR3 region has the DNA TGTGCCAGCAGCTTGGTCAGGGGCAAAGAGACCCAGTACTTC.

The chain carries TRBV7-9 and TRBJ1-4, with D unclear. The CDR3 is 14 amino acids. Germline V gene lookup returns CDR1 SEHNR and CDR2 FQNEAQ (reference sequence). Trimming removed 5 bases at V and 5 bases at J, with 12 bases between. The CDR3 is CASSPGILNEKLFF. CDR3 DNA sequence: TGTGCCAGCAGCCCCGGAATTCTCAATGAAAAACTGTTTTTT.

Only a few counts were recorded for this clonotype. The rearrangement joins TRBV2 to TRBJ2-1, with 13 bases matching TRBD2. After removal of 4 bases from V and 6 bases from J, the junction contained 6 bases not matched to a gene. CDR1 and CDR2 from the germline V gene are SNHLY and FYNNEI. This CDR3 comprises 16 residues. The CDR3 DNA follows: TGTGCCAGCAGTGTACAACTAGCGGGAGGGCCCAATGAGCAGTTCTTC. Its protein product is CASSVQLAGGPNEQFF. Using reference TRBV2 and TRBJ2-1 for the parts outside the CDR3, the full variable domain is EPEVTQTPSHQVTQMGQEVILRCVPISNHLYFYWYRQILGQKVEFLVSFYNNEISEKSEIFDDQFSVERPDGSNFTLKIRSTKLEDSAMYFCASSVQLAGGPNEQFFGPGTRLTVL.

This clonotype was observed a single time. This chain joins TRBV6-1 and TRBJ2-5, with a possible D match to TRBD1 (6 bases). The CDR3 consists of 14 residues. Germline assignment: CDR1 MNHNS and CDR2 SASEGT. Trimming removed 7 bases at V and 2 bases at J, with 14 bases between. The CDR3 nucleotides are TGTGCCAGCACGGGGAGTAGGGGGCAAGAGACCCAGTACTTC. Protein sequence: CASTGSRGQETQYF.

The chain is built from TRBV9 and TRBJ1-5; 8 positions agree with TRBD1. V shed 3 bases, J shed 4 bases, and the junction held 6 bases outside the gene matches. CDR1 and CDR2 (germline): SGDLS, YYNGEE. CDR3 length equals 15 residues. CDR3 residues: CASSAGTGINQPQHF. CDR3 bases: TGTGCCAGCAGCGCAGGGACAGGCATTAATCAGCCCCAGCATTTT. The variable domain in full, completed from reference TRBV9 and TRBJ1-5, reads DSGVTQTPKHLITATGQRVTLRCSPRSGDLSVYWYQQSLDQGLQFLIQYYNGEERAKGNILERFSAQQFPDLHSELNLSSLELGDSALYFCASSAGTGINQPQHFGDGTRLSIL.

V and J are TRBV11-2 and TRBJ2-1; unclear D gene. The CDR3 is 12 amino acids. V gave up 7 bases and J gave up 7 bases, with 11 bases separating them. Germline-derived CDR1 and CDR2 are SGHAT and FQNNGV. The CDR3 here is CASTHQRNEQFF. The CDR3 bases are TGTGCCAGCACCCACCAAAGGAATGAGCAGTTCTTC. The full variable domain, its missing parts supplied by reference TRBV11-2 and TRBJ2-1, is EAGVAQSPRYKIIEKRQSVAFWCNPISGHATLYWYQQILGQGPKLLIQFQNNGVVDDSQLPKDRFSAERLKGVDSTLKIQPAKLEDSAVYLCASTHQRNEQFFGPGTRLTVL.

Details on this clonotype: A junction end diverges from the germline sequence, so it may reflect a read error. The chain employs TRBV12-3 or TRBV12-4 and TRBJ2-3; 10 nucleotides match TRBD2. The CDR3 length is 18 residues. The CDR3 DNA reads as TGTGCCAGCAGTTTAATCGCTAGCGGGGGTTCTAGCACAGGTACGCAGTATTTT. Translation: CASSLIASGGSSTGTQYF.

The chain uses TRBV7-7 and TRBJ2-7, with D perhaps TRBD1 (6 bases). The CDR3 contains 14 residues. Germline V gives CDR1 SSHAT, CDR2 FNYEAQ (reference sequence). The V end was cut by 1 base, the J end by 2 bases, with 9 bases between. CDR3 nucleotide sequence: TGTGCCAGCAGCTTAGTCGACAGGACCTACGAGCAGTACTTC. Its translation is CASSLVDRTYEQYF.

V is TRBV10-3 and J is TRBJ2-7, with 8 bases matching TRBD1. Germline lookup yields CDR1 ENHRY and CDR2 SYGVKD. This CDR3 is built from 14 residues. With 5 bases clipped from V and 6 bases from J, the junction kept 9 bases outside the gene matches. CDR3 amino acids: CAISPGQAFGEQYF. CDR3 DNA sequence: TGTGCCATCAGTCCGGGACAGGCATTCGGCGAGCAGTACTTC.

This rearrangement joins TRBV20-1 to TRBJ2-7; 7 bases match TRBD2. The CDR3 has 11 amino acids. V shed 6 bases, J shed 1 base, and the junction held 0 bases outside the gene matches. The germline V gene has CDR1 DFQATT and CDR2 SNEGSKA (reference sequence). In DNA, the CDR3 is TGCAGTGCAGCGGGATCCTACGAGCAGTACTTC. It codes for CSAAGSYEQYF.

This clonotype was detected only a few times. The CDR3 region has the DNA TGTGCCACCAGCAGAGGGGGAGCAGACCCCTACGAGCAGTACTTC. Translating it yields CATSRGGADPYEQYF. The rearrangement uses TRBV15 and TRBJ2-7; D may be TRBD2 (5 bases). Trimming took 1 base from V and 2 from J, leaving 12 bases between them. Germline V gene sequence: CDR1 LNHNV, CDR2 YYDKDF (reference sequence). The CDR3 has 15 amino acids.

CDR3 sequence reads: CASSEDPPLHF. The CDR3 bases are TGTGCCAGCAGTGAAGATCCACCCCTCCACTTT. The V call is TRBV2, the J call TRBJ1-6; D ambiguous. Trimming shortened V by 1 base and J by 11 bases, and 3 bases separated the two germline ends. Germline V gene lookup returns CDR1 SNHLY and CDR2 FYNNEI. This CDR3 is built from 11 residues.